These 3 T cell receptor beta chains share one sample of origin, sequenced in a study of beta chain features in type 1 diabetes. These receptors are not linked to any known antigen. General study results and limits: All four CD4+ subsets of Type 1 diabetes patients contained TCRB CDR3s that were moderately but significantly shorter.

Every bit of the isolated RNA underwent reverse transcription, so sequencing read expressed TCRB transcripts. Profiling relied on immunoSEQ multiplex PCR, and the TCRdb table lists in-frame clones only, not all of them. The repertoire includes over 25,000 clones, 56% of them detected once, and 1.3% to 1.5% sits in the top ten. The specimen was Tregs from blood. The source of these receptors is a woman under 30 with type 1 diabetes.

This clone was counted a few times. This sequence joins TRBV6-1 and TRBJ2-5, with TRBD2 matching over 7 bases. Looked up from germline, CDR1 is MNHNS and CDR2 is SASEGT. The CDR3 is made up of 15 amino acids. Germline trimming cut 7 bases from V and 9 bases from J; bases unmatched to any gene: 17. CDR3 nucleotides: TGTGCCAGCACCAAGGGGTTAGCGGGCGCTGGGGCCCAGTACTTC. Translating gives CASTKGLAGAGAQYF.

As to this clone: At one of its ends the junction is not consistent with the germline gene, which may arise from a read error. The rearrangement uses TRBV29-1 and TRBJ1-2; 7 bases line up with TRBD1. The germline gives CDR1 SQVTM, CDR2 ANQGSEA. The CDR3 has 12 amino acids. CDR3 residues: CSFDRANYGYTF. The CDR3 DNA reads as TGCAGCTTTGACAGGGCTAACTATGGCTACACCTTC.

A single count supports this clone. This chain joins TRBV29-1 and TRBJ1-2; TRBD1 matches 8 bases. V lost 1 base, J lost 4 bases, and 2 bases stayed unmatched. The CDR3 extends over 13 amino acids. The germline CDR1 and CDR2 sequences are SQVTM and ANQGSEA. The CDR3 loop is CSVEGQGLYGYTF. CDR3 sequence (DNA): TGCAGCGTTGAAGGACAGGGGCTCTATGGCTACACCTTC.